This T cell receptor beta chain was identified in a study of T cell repertoires in cytomegalovirus infection. The V segment lost 3 bases and the J segment 2 bases; nucleotides outside the gene matches: 4. Germline V gene lookup returns CDR1 SGDLS and CDR2 YYNGEE. CDR3 length: 14 amino acids. Via MiXCR, TCRdb re-called the reads, giving one row per CDR3 protein. The table lists around 900,000 distinct CDR3 sequences, approximately 33% of them singletons. With respect to this clonotype: What it recognizes is unknown.

The source was cultured CD8+ T cells from PBMCs, collected from culture after CMV antigen stimulation. This TCR was recovered from a human donor in good health (CMV status not recorded). Some clones in this sample may be carry-over from other donors' samples. The gene calls are TRBV9 and TRBJ2-7; 8 bases line up with TRBD1. The CDR3 DNA is TGTGCCAGCAGCGAGGCAGGGGGCACCTACGAGCAGTACTTC. It translates to CASSEAGGTYEQYF.